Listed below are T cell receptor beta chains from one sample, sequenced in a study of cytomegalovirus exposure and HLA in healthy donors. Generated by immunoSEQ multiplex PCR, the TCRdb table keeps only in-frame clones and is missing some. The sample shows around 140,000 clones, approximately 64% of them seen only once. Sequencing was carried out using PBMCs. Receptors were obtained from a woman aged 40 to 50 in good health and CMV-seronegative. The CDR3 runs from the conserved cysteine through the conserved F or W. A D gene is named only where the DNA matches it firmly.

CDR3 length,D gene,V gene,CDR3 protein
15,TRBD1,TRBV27,CASRARDRHAEGQYF
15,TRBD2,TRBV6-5,CASTLLAGNTGELFF
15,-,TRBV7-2,CASTLLMGRGTEAFF
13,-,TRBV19,CASSPAESPEAFF
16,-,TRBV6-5,CASSYGIGANTGELFF
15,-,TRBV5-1,CASRQALQNTGELFF
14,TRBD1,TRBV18,CASSSTGGNTEAFF
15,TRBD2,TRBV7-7,CASSSSASGGSEQYF
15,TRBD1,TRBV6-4,CASSPQGAPNSPLHF
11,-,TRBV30,CAWKRNTEAFF
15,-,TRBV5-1,CASRDGGPLNTEAFF
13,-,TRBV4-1,CASSQAQGNGHTF
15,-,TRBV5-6,CASSLGRGPAAEAFF
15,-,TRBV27,CASSSAWTVNQPQHF
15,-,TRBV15,CATSTGTLDHRKLFF